The rows below give T cell receptor beta chains drawn from one sample of a study of cytomegalovirus exposure and HLA in healthy donors. Clones were read by immunoSEQ multiplex PCR, and TCRdb kept only the in-frame ones, dropping some. The sample lists more than 150,000 clones, 80% to 85% occurring once. Sequencing was performed on PBMCs. The receptors shown here come from a woman aged 18-30 years in good health and CMV-seropositive. Both conserved end residues are part of each CDR3. D genes are given only for firm matches. Some rows have no size entry. The others give once, few or many, or a class for an expanded clone.

j_gene | v_gene | d_gene | abundance | CDR3nt | CDR3aa
TRBJ2-7 | TRBV4-1 | - | - | TGCGCCAGCAGCCAAGAACTAAAGGCGCCGTACGAGCAGTACTTC | CASSQELKAPYEQYF
TRBJ1-5 | TRBV6-5 | - | - | TGTGCCAGCAGTGAAGTTACAGGGTATCAGCCCCAGCATTTT | CASSEVTGYQPQHF
TRBJ2-6 | TRBV28 | - | - | TGTGCCAGCAGTTTCCGGGGGTACGGGGCCAGCGTCCTGACTTTC | CASSFRGYGASVLTF
TRBJ1-1 | TRBV27 | TRBD1 | - | TGTGCCAGCAGCCCATTGGGGACAGGAGGGGATGGGAACACTGAAGCTTTCTTT | CASSPLGTGGDGNTEAFF
TRBJ1-1 | TRBV28 | - | - | TGTGCCAGCAGCCCAGGGTATTCCATGAACACTGAAGCTTTCTTT | CASSPGYSMNTEAFF
TRBJ2-4 | TRBV6-1 | TRBD2 | - | TGTGCCAGCAGTGAAGCCCTGTCTAGCGGGGCAAACATTCAGTACTTC | CASSEALSSGANIQYF
TRBJ2-5 | TRBV29-1 | TRBD2 | - | TGCAGCGTTCGGACTAGCGGGGGTCGGGAGACCCAGTACTTC | CSVRTSGGRETQYF
TRBJ2-1 | TRBV10-2 | TRBD2 | - | TGCGCCAGCAGTCCTTCGGGTGAGGCGGGGGGGCGAGATGAGCAGTTCTTC | CASSPSGEAGGRDEQFF
TRBJ2-3 | TRBV27 | TRBD1 | - | TGTGCCAGCCAAACAGGGGTTGATACGCAGTATTTT | CASQTGVDTQYF
TRBJ2-2 | TRBV23-1 | TRBD1 | - | TGCGCCAGCAGTCAATCGGGACAGGGAGGCACCGGGGAGCTGTTTTTT | CASSQSGQGGTGELFF
TRBJ1-4 | TRBV6-5 | TRBD1 | - | TGTGCCAGCAGTGTGGACAGGGTTGCCGAAAAACTGTTTTTT | CASSVDRVAEKLFF
TRBJ2-7 | TRBV4-1 | - | - | TGCGCCAGCAGCCCCCCCACGCCGGGACACTCCTACGAGCAGTACTTC | CASSPPTPGHSYEQYF
TRBJ1-2 | TRBV19 | - | few | TGTGCCAGTAGTGCCCGACAGGTCAATGTGGGTGGCTACACCTTC | CASSARQVNVGGYTF
TRBJ1-6 | TRBV18 | - | few | TGTGCCAGCTCACCACCGAAGGGGTCCTTTGATTCACCCCTCCACTTT | CASSPPKGSFDSPLHF
TRBJ2-5 | TRBV5-4 | TRBD2 | once | TGTGCCAGCAGCTTTGGCCGAGGGTCAAGCGGGGTACAAGAGACCCAGTACTTC | CASSFGRGSSGVQETQYF
TRBJ1-3 | TRBV30 | - | - | TGTGCCTGGAGTCGGGACTTCGGAAACACCATATATTTT | CAWSRDFGNTIYF
TRBJ2-3 | TRBV9 | TRBD1 | - | TGTGCCAGCAGCTCCCTGGACAGGACAGATACGCAGTATTTT | CASSSLDRTDTQYF
TRBJ1-6 | TRBV6-6 | TRBD1 | - | TGTGCCAGCAGTTACGACAGGGCAGTTTCGCCCCTCCACTTT | CASSYDRAVSPLHF
TRBJ1-4 | TRBV30 | TRBD1 | - | TGTGCCTGGAAGCCCCGGGGGCTTACAGGGGTTAATGAAAAACTGTTTTTT | CAWKPRGLTGVNEKLFF
TRBJ2-7 | TRBV6-5 | TRBD1 | - | TGTGCCAGCAGTCAGGCTTTGGACAGGACCTACGAGCAGTACTTC | CASSQALDRTYEQYF
TRBJ2-4 | TRBV19 | - | - | TGTGCCAGTACTTGGCAGGGCTATAACATTCAGTACTTC | CASTWQGYNIQYF
TRBJ2-3 | TRBV4-2 | TRBD2 | - | TGTGCCAGCAGCCGGGGACTAGCGGGGGGACCTAGCACAGATACGCAGTATTTT | CASSRGLAGGPSTDTQYF
TRBJ2-7 | TRBV19 | TRBD1 | - | TGTGCCAGTAGTGCAGGGGGATCCTACGAGCAGTACTTC | CASSAGGSYEQYF
TRBJ2-3 | TRBV6-5 | - | - | TGTGCCAGCAGTTACTCCGGACAGCTGAGCACAGATACGCAGTATTTT | CASSYSGQLSTDTQYF
TRBJ1-2 | TRBV7-9 | - | - | TGTGCCAGCACAGGGGACTATGGCTACACCTTC | CASTGDYGYTF
TRBJ2-1 | TRBV5-1 | - | - | TGCGCCAGCAGCCCGGGGCGGGGAGGCGGCTACAATGAGCAGTTCTTC | CASSPGRGGGYNEQFF
TRBJ2-1 | TRBV7-2 | - | - | TGTGCCAGCAGACCCGACAGCCTCTCCTACAATGAGCAGTTCTTC | CASRPDSLSYNEQFF
TRBJ2-7 | TRBV4-3 | TRBD1 | - | TGCGCCAGCAGCCCGATCGGCGGGACAGGGGGAATCGAGCAGTACTTC | CASSPIGGTGGIEQYF
TRBJ1-1 | TRBV29-1 | - | - | TGCAGCGTTGGGCTGACTATGAACACTGAAGCTTTCTTT | CSVGLTMNTEAFF
TRBJ2-3 | TRBV4-1 | - | - | TGCGCCAGCAGCCAAGCCCTACGTTCCTGGGATACGCAGTATTTT | CASSQALRSWDTQYF
TRBJ1-3 | TRBV9 | - | - | TGTGCCAGCAGCGGGACAGCTGGAAACACCATATATTTT | CASSGTAGNTIYF
TRBJ1-1 | TRBV28 | - | - | TGTGCCAGCAGTGAAACGGGGGAAGGCGAAGGCACTGAAGCTTTCTTT | CASSETGEGEGTEAFF
TRBJ1-2 | TRBV23-1 | - | - | TGCGCCAGCAGTCAACATATAGTACAGGCCTCTTTCTATGGCTACACCTTC | CASSQHIVQASFYGYTF
TRBJ2-7 | TRBV19 | - | - | TGTGCCAGTAGCTTCCAGGGGTTGGCTTCCGAGCAGTACTTC | CASSFQGLASEQYF
TRBJ2-5 | TRBV2 | - | - | TGTGCCAGCAGTGAAGGGCTGGGGCCGGGAGAGACCCAGTACTTC | CASSEGLGPGETQYF
TRBJ1-5 | TRBV27 | - | few | TGTGCCAGCAGTCCCCTTTCGGGAAGGCCCCAGCATTTT | CASSPLSGRPQHF
TRBJ2-5 | TRBV5-6 | TRBD2 | few | TGTGCCAGCAGCTTGAGCCTAGCGGGGGTCCAAGAGACCCAGTACTTC | CASSLSLAGVQETQYF
TRBJ1-2 | TRBV29-1 | - | - | TGCAGCGTTGAGGCGACAGAGCACTATGGCTACACCTTC | CSVEATEHYGYTF
TRBJ1-4 | TRBV2 | - | - | TGTGCCAGCAGTGAAGGGGTCAGGCTTACGGAAAAACTGTTTTTT | CASSEGVRLTEKLFF
TRBJ2-1 | TRBV4-2 | TRBD2 | - | TGTGCCAGCAGCCAAGTGCAGAGACTAGCGGGGGGAGACAATGAGCAGTTCTTC | CASSQVQRLAGGDNEQFF
TRBJ1-3 | TRBV9 | TRBD1 | - | TGTGCCAGCAGCGCGGGACAGACTGGAAACACCATATATTTT | CASSAGQTGNTIYF
TRBJ1-1 | TRBV19 | - | - | TGTGCCAGTAGGATAAGGGGGTCGCTGACTGAAGCTTTCTTT | CASRIRGSLTEAFF
TRBJ1-2 | TRBV7-9 | TRBD1 | - | TGTGCCAGCAGTCCGAGGACAGGGCGAGATGGCTACACCTTC | CASSPRTGRDGYTF
TRBJ2-3 | TRBV4-1 | - | - | TGCGCCAGCAGCCATGATTCGGTAGATACGCAGTATTTT | CASSHDSVDTQYF
TRBJ1-5 | TRBV19 | TRBD1 | - | TGTGCCAGTAATCCCAGGGGGAGCGGTCAGCCCCAGCATTTT | CASNPRGSGQPQHF
TRBJ1-2 | TRBV7-9 | - | - | TGTGCCAGCAGCTTAGCGGGGGACACTAACTATGGCTACACCTTC | CASSLAGDTNYGYTF
TRBJ2-3 | TRBV6-6 | - | - | TGTGCCAGCAGTTACACGGGGACTAGCACAGATACGCAGTATTTT | CASSYTGTSTDTQYF
TRBJ2-1 | TRBV5-4 | - | - | TGTGCCAGCAGCTTGGTGCTAGACAATGAGCAGTTCTTC | CASSLVLDNEQFF
TRBJ1-2 | TRBV19 | - | - | TGTGCCAGTTCCTCAGGGCCAAACAACTATGGCTACACCTTC | CASSSGPNNYGYTF
TRBJ2-2 | TRBV5-6 | - | few | TGTGCCAGCAGCTTGGAAAATGAGGGGGCCGCGGGGACCGGGGAGCTGTTTTTT | CASSLENEGAAGTGELFF
TRBJ1-1 | TRBV7-9 | - | once | TGTGCCAGCAGCCCCTCCCGAGTCGCTGAAGCTTTCTTT | CASSPSRVAEAFF
TRBJ1-1 | TRBV9 | - | - | TGTGCCAGCAGTTCCGGGGGCACTGAAGCTTTCTTT | CASSSGGTEAFF